Listed below are T cell receptor beta chains from one sample, sequenced in a study of T cell responses to AZD1222 COVID-19 vaccine. Only in-frame clones appear in the TCRdb table, and some are missing; sequencing was by immunoSEQ multiplex PCR. The sample holds about 130,000 clones, approximately 87% seen once. Sequenced material: peripheral blood, taken on day 0 of AZD1222 vaccination. Receptor source: an adult in good health. Each CDR3 is given with its conserved first and last residue. D genes are given only for firm matches. The listing skips clone size in some rows; elsewhere it reads once, few, many or a size class.

d_call | clone_size | j_call | cdr3_length | v_call | cdr3_nt | cdr3_aa
TRBD1 | NA | TRBJ2-1 | 18 | TRBV9 | TGTGCCAGCAGCGCCTCCCCCGGGACAGGGGGCTTCTACAATGAGCAGTTCTTC | CASSASPGTGGFYNEQFF
NA | few | TRBJ2-1 | 15 | TRBV14 | TGTGCCAGCAGCCAGGCCCCGAATTCCTACAATGAGCAGTTCTTC | CASSQAPNSYNEQFF
TRBD1 | NA | TRBJ1-2 | 13 | TRBV27 | TGTGCCAGCAGTTTAAGACAGGGCCAAGGCTACACCTTC | CASSLRQGQGYTF
TRBD1 | NA | TRBJ1-2 | 16 | TRBV5-6 | TGTGCCAGCAGGACCCCTTACCAGGGGGGGCACTATGGCTACACCTTC | CASRTPYQGGHYGYTF
NA | NA | TRBJ2-7 | 14 | TRBV3-1/TRBV3-2 | TGTGCCAGCAGCCAAGATCTGGTGACCTACGAGCAGTACTTC | CASSQDLVTYEQYF
NA | NA | TRBJ1-5 | 13 | TRBV10-3 | TGTGCCATCAGTGACGGAGGGGATCAGCCCCAGCATTTT | CAISDGGDQPQHF
NA | NA | TRBJ2-5 | 13 | TRBV5-6 | TGTGCCAGCAGCTTGGGGGACCAAGAGACCCAGTACTTC | CASSLGDQETQYF
TRBD2 | NA | TRBJ2-5 | 16 | TRBV9 | TGTGCCAGCAGCGTCTCCCCTATAGCGGGTACAGAGACCCAGTACTTC | CASSVSPIAGTETQYF
TRBD1 | NA | TRBJ1-3 | 15 | TRBV6-4 | TGTGCCAGCAGTGCCAACTCAGGGGGTCTGAACACCATATATTTT | CASSANSGGLNTIYF
TRBD2 | NA | TRBJ2-5 | 16 | TRBV20-1 | TGCAGTGCTAGTCAACTAGCGGGGGGGCCCCAAGAGACCCAGTACTTC | CSASQLAGGPQETQYF
NA | once | TRBJ1-1 | 12 | TRBV6-2/TRBV6-3 | TGTGCCAGCAGTCAGGGGTTTGGTGAAGCTTTCTTT | CASSQGFGEAFF
TRBD1 | NA | TRBJ2-5 | 14 | TRBV6-6 | TGTGCCAGCAGGGGACAGGGATCCCAAGAGACCCAGTACTTC | CASRGQGSQETQYF
TRBD1 | NA | TRBJ2-7 | 15 | TRBV7-2 | TGTGCCAGCAGATACGCGGCGGGACAGGCCAACGAGCAGTACTTC | CASRYAAGQANEQYF
NA | NA | TRBJ1-5 | 14 | TRBV3-1/TRBV3-2 | TGTGCCAGCAGCCAACCGAATAGCAATCAGCCCCAGCATTTT | CASSQPNSNQPQHF
NA | NA | TRBJ1-1 | 16 | TRBV6-5 | TGTGCCAGCAGTTACGGGCGCCGCCCCGTGGACACTGAAGCTTTCTTT | CASSYGRRPVDTEAFF
NA | NA | TRBJ2-3 | 14 | TRBV2 | TGTGCCAGCACCACACAGGGTCTCACAGATACGCAGTATTTT | CASTTQGLTDTQYF
TRBD1 | NA | TRBJ1-5 | 14 | TRBV5-1 | TGCGCCAGCAGCTTGGGAACAGGGGATCAGCCCCAGCATTTT | CASSLGTGDQPQHF
TRBD2 | NA | TRBJ2-6 | 18 | TRBV7-9 | TGTGCCAGCAGCTTACATGGTAGCGGGAGCTCTGGGGCCAACGTCCTGACTTTC | CASSLHGSGSSGANVLTF
TRBD1 | NA | TRBJ1-2 | 15 | TRBV7-9 | TGTGCCAGCAGCCCTCCGGGACAGCGCCTCTATGGCTACACCTTC | CASSPPGQRLYGYTF
NA | NA | TRBJ2-2 | 14 | TRBV4-3 | TGCGCCAGCAGCCAAGACCCGACAAGCGGGGAGCTGTTTTTT | CASSQDPTSGELFF
NA | NA | TRBJ2-1 | 16 | TRBV3-1/TRBV3-2 | TGTGCCAGCAGCCCTGGGGAGGGGGGGCCTTACAATGAGCAGTTCTTC | CASSPGEGGPYNEQFF
NA | NA | TRBJ1-3 | 14 | TRBV23-1 | TGCGCCAGCAGTGGCGGAAACTCTGGAAACACCATATATTTT | CASSGGNSGNTIYF
NA | NA | TRBJ2-5 | 13 | TRBV28 | TGTGCCAGCAGTTTGGACTACCAAGAGACCCAGTACTTC | CASSLDYQETQYF
TRBD1 | NA | TRBJ2-7 | 16 | TRBV6-5 | TGTGCCAGCAGTTACGAGGGGGCACGATTTTTCTACGAGCAGTACTTC | CASSYEGARFFYEQYF
TRBD2 | NA | TRBJ2-3 | 15 | TRBV11-1 | TGTGCCAGCAGTGGGGAGCGGGAGATTCAAGATACGCAGTATTTT | CASSGEREIQDTQYF
NA | NA | TRBJ2-2 | 18 | TRBV7-2 | TGTGCCAGCAGCTTCACAAGGGTCGGCGGGGGCAGCACCGGGGAGCTGTTTTTT | CASSFTRVGGGSTGELFF
NA | NA | TRBJ1-6 | 15 | TRBV5-5 | TGTGCCAGCAGCTTGGGCAGGGAGAGAAATTCACCCCTCCACTTT | CASSLGRERNSPLHF
TRBD2 | NA | TRBJ2-5 | 15 | TRBV7-8 | TGTGCCAGCAGCTCCCGGACTAGCGGGGTCGAGACCCAGTACTTC | CASSSRTSGVETQYF
NA | NA | TRBJ2-7 | 13 | TRBV5-4 | TGTGCCAGCAGCTCGACGATCACCTACGAGCAGTACTTC | CASSSTITYEQYF
NA | NA | TRBJ2-7 | 13 | TRBV28 | TGTGCCAGCAGTTTGGGACGAGCCTACGAGCAGTACTTC | CASSLGRAYEQYF
NA | NA | TRBJ1-1 | 14 | TRBV4-2 | TGTGCCAGCAGCCCATCCTGGTCTAACACTGAAGCTTTCTTT | CASSPSWSNTEAFF
NA | NA | TRBJ1-5 | 15 | TRBV27 | TGTGCCAGCAGTCCCCTAGAGGGGACCGCGCAGCCCCAGCATTTT | CASSPLEGTAQPQHF
TRBD1 | NA | TRBJ1-2 | 18 | TRBV19 | TGTGCCAGTAGCCTCCTCCAGGGACAGGGACCCGGAGGCTATGGCTACACCTTC | CASSLLQGQGPGGYGYTF
TRBD1 | NA | TRBJ1-6 | 16 | TRBV6-6 | TGTGCCAGCAGTCGACGGACAGGGAGAAGTCCTTCACCCCTCCACTTT | CASSRRTGRSPSPLHF
NA | once | TRBJ2-3 | 15 | TRBV27 | TGTGCCAGCAGTTCATCAAGATCTAGCACAGATACGCAGTATTTT | CASSSSRSSTDTQYF
NA | NA | TRBJ2-5 | 14 | TRBV13 | TGTGCCAGCAGCTCCCGGGGTACCCAAGAGACCCAGTACTTC | CASSSRGTQETQYF
TRBD2 | NA | TRBJ2-1 | 18 | TRBV3-1/TRBV3-2 | TGTGCCAGCAGCCAGGGGACTAGCGGGAGGGCCGCCTACAATGAGCAGTTCTTC | CASSQGTSGRAAYNEQFF
TRBD2 | NA | TRBJ2-1 | 15 | TRBV5-1 | TGCGCCAGCAGCTCGTCGACTAGCGGGGGGAAAGAGCAGTTCTTC | CASSSSTSGGKEQFF
NA | NA | TRBJ2-3 | 14 | TRBV4-3 | TGCGCCAGCAGCCAAGAGCGGTACACAGATACGCAGTATTTT | CASSQERYTDTQYF
NA | NA | TRBJ1-4 | 16 | TRBV3-1/TRBV3-2 | TGTGCCAGCAGCCCCGAGGCCAGCCAATGGGGAGAAAAACTGTTTTTT | CASSPEASQWGEKLFF
TRBD1 | NA | TRBJ2-1 | 15 | TRBV9 | TGTGCCAGCAGCCCCTCAGGACAGGGATTTGATGAGCAGTTCTTC | CASSPSGQGFDEQFF
TRBD1 | NA | TRBJ1-1 | 13 | TRBV5-1 | TGCGCCAGCAGCGGGTGGACAGGAACTGAAGCTTTCTTT | CASSGWTGTEAFF
NA | NA | TRBJ2-5 | 14 | TRBV7-8 | TGTGCCAGCAGCTCTTACGGGCTGACGGAGACCCAGTACTTC | CASSSYGLTETQYF
NA | few | TRBJ1-5 | 15 | TRBV6-5 | TGTGCCAGCAGTTACTCGGCAGGGTGGAATCAGCCCCAGCATTTT | CASSYSAGWNQPQHF
NA | NA | TRBJ1-4 | 13 | TRBV9 | TGTGCCAGCAGCCCGGGGCCTGGTGAAAAACTGTTTTTT | CASSPGPGEKLFF
NA | NA | TRBJ2-5 | 16 | TRBV18 | TGTGCCAGCTCAGGAACCGGGACACCAATCCTGGAGACCCAGTACTTC | CASSGTGTPILETQYF
TRBD2 | NA | TRBJ2-7 | 13 | TRBV3-1/TRBV3-2 | TGTGCCAGCAGCCCGGGACTAGCGAGTGAGCAGTACTTC | CASSPGLASEQYF
NA | NA | TRBJ1-1 | 12 | TRBV10-1 | TGCGCCAGCAGTCGGCAAGGGGGAGAAGCTTTCTTT | CASSRQGGEAFF
NA | once | TRBJ2-7 | 14 | TRBV5-1 | TGCGCCAGCAGCGGAGACGTACTACCTGGCGAGCAGTACTTC | CASSGDVLPGEQYF
TRBD2 | NA | TRBJ2-5 | 16 | TRBV25-1 | TGTGCCAGCAGTGAACTTGCCAGCGGGGGTGGGGAGACCCAGTACTTC | CASSELASGGGETQYF
NA | NA | TRBJ2-2 | 13 | TRBV13 | TGTGCCAGCAGCCCCCGCGGCGCCGGGGAGCTGTTTTTT | CASSPRGAGELFF
NA | NA | TRBJ1-6 | 17 | TRBV5-4 | TGTGCCAGCAGCTTGGAGATAGGAGGGACTGGGCGGTCACCCCTCCACTTT | CASSLEIGGTGRSPLHF
NA | NA | TRBJ1-2 | 13 | TRBV12-5 | TGTGCTAGTTTCGGAGGTATGGACTATGGCTACACCTTC | CASFGGMDYGYTF